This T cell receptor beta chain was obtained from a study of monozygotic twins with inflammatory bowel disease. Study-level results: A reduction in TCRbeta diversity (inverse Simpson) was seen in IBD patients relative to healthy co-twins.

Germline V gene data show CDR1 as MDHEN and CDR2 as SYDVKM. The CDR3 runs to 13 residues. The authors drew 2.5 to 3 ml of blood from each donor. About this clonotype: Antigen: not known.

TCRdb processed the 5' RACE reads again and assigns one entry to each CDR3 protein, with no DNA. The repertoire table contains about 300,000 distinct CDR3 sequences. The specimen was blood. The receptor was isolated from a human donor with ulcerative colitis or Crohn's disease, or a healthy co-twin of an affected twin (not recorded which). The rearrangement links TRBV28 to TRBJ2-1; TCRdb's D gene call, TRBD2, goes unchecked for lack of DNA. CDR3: CASSFQRYNEQFF.